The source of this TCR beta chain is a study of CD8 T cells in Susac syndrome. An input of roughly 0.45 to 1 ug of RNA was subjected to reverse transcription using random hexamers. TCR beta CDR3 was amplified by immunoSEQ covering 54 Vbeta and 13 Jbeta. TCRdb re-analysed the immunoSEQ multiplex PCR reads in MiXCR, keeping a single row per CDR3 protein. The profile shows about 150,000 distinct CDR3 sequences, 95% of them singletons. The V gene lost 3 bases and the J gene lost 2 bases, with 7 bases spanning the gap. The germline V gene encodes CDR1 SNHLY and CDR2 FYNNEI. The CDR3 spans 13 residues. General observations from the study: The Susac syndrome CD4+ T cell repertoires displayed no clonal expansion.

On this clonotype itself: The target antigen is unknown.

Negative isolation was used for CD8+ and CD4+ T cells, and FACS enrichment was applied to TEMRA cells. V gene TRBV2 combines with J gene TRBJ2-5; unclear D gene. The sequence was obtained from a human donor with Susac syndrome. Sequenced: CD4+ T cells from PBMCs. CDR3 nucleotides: TGTGCCAGCAGTGAGGGCAGACAAGAGACCCAGTACTTC. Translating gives CASSEGRQETQYF.